This T cell receptor beta chain was recorded in a study of graft-versus-host responses after intestinal transplantation. Study overall: Isolated intestinal, liver-intestinal, or multivisceral transplants were what recipients had. Anti-thymocyte globulin served as induction for all recipients, who then took tacrolimus and steroids for roughly 3 years.

Germline CDR1 and CDR2: LNHDA and SQIVND (reference sequence). The CDR3 runs to 14 residues. Measured with immunoSEQ multiplex PCR; TCRdb has only the in-frame clones, and not every one. The sample lists 21,000 or so clones, roughly 87% occurring once. This TCR derives from a human patient who received an intestinal transplant, so some T cells may come from the graft donor. This sample comprised PBMCs, obtained 65 to 70 days after intestinal transplantation. The V call is TRBV19, the J call TRBJ2-5; D unresolved. The DNA matches TRBJ2-7 better at its end, which makes the J call doubtful. The CDR3 nucleotides are TGTGCCAATCTTGGACGGCCTTGCCCGTACGAGCAGTACTTC. It codes for CANLGRPCPYEQYF.